Each of the 8 T cell receptor beta chains below was sequenced from the same sample in a study of T cell responses to AZD1222 COVID-19 vaccine. The assay was immunoSEQ multiplex PCR, and TCRdb's table has in-frame clones only and misses some. The repertoire consists of over 150,000 clones, with 87% occurring once and the leading ten covering about 2.5%. The specimen comprised peripheral blood, sampled on day 0 of AZD1222 vaccination. These receptor sequences come from an adult in good health.

This chain uses TRBV29-1 with TRBJ2-7; 8 nucleotides match TRBD2. This CDR3 contains 14 residues. Germline CDR1 and CDR2: SQVTM and ANQGSEA. J was trimmed by 0 bases and V by 2 bases; bases with no gene match: 3. Here the CDR3 reads CSVERSGSSYEQYF. The CDR3 coding sequence is TGCAGCGTTGAACGGAGCGGGAGCTCCTACGAGCAGTACTTC.

In DNA form, the CDR3 reads TGTGCCAGCAGCCAAGGGGGACACCAAGAGACCCAGTACTTC. Protein product: CASSQGGHQETQYF. The chain recombines TRBV7-3 with TRBJ2-5, with D perhaps TRBD1 (6 bases). Trimming removed 5 bases from V and 0 bases from J, with 10 bases in between. This CDR3 is built from 14 residues. Germline CDR1 SGHTA, CDR2 FQGTGA.

The V gene is TRBV3-1 (or the pseudogene TRBV3-2), the J gene TRBJ2-3, with D hard to call. Trimming removed 4 bases at V and 8 bases at J, with 10 bases between. Germline CDR1 reads LGHDT; CDR2 reads YNNKEL (reference sequence). This CDR3 region has 12 residues. CDR3 region: CASSRGGVTQYF. CDR3 nucleotide sequence: TGTGCCAGCAGCCGAGGTGGGGTTACGCAGTATTTT.

The rearrangement joins TRBV6-1 to TRBJ2-7; D perhaps matches TRBD1 (5 bases). V shed 2 bases and J shed 12 bases, with 23 bases lying between them. CDR1 is MNHNS and CDR2 is SASEGT in the germline V gene. The CDR3 is 15 amino acids. The CDR3 loop reads CASSEPTLLQAAPYF. CDR3 in DNA: TGTGCCAGCAGTGAACCCACCCTCCTACAGGCCGCTCCGTACTTC.

This chain joins TRBV30 and TRBJ2-5, with D hard to call. Germline assignment: CDR1 GTSNPN and CDR2 SVGIG (reference sequence). The CDR3 has 15 residues. V gave up 1 base and J gave up 2 bases, with 14 bases separating them. CDR3 DNA: TGTGCCTGGAGTGGGGTTCCCAGAGTTCAAGAGACCCAGTACTTC. It yields the protein CAWSGVPRVQETQYF.

The chain is built from TRBV7-6 and TRBJ2-2, with 10 bases that match TRBD2. V shed 5 bases and J 4 bases; nucleotides not matched to a gene: 4. Germline values: CDR1 SGHVS, CDR2 FNYEAQ. The CDR3 has 15 residues. The CDR3 nucleotides read TGTGCCAGCAGCCCAACTAGCGGGATCACCGGGGAGCTGTTTTTT. Translating gives CASSPTSGITGELFF.

The count of this clone is one. This sequence joins TRBV9 and TRBJ2-7, with D perhaps assigned TRBD1 or TRBD2 (6 bases each). The V gene's germline CDR1 is SGDLS and CDR2 YYNGEE. The V end lost 4 bases, the J end lost 6 bases, and 23 bases lay between the germline ends. The CDR3 is 16 amino acids. The CDR3 loop reads CASSPWGADLRGEQYF. CDR3 sequence (DNA): TGTGCCAGCAGCCCATGGGGGGCGGATCTCAGAGGCGAGCAGTACTTC.

Points on this clone: At one boundary the junction diverges from the germline segment, which might be a read error. The chain links TRBV5-1 to TRBJ2-7; tentative D call: TRBD2 (5 bases). Germline V gene sequence: CDR1 SGHRS, CDR2 YFSETQ. This CDR3 has 13 residues. The CDR3 DNA reads TGCGCCAGCAGTTTGGACGGGACCTACGAGCAGTACTTC. Protein: CASSLDGTYEQYF. The complete variable domain, with remaining parts taken from reference TRBV5-1 and TRBJ2-7, reads KAGVTQTPRYLIKTRGQQVTLSCSPISGHRSVSWYQQTPGQGLQFLFEYFSETQRNKGNFPGRFSGRQFSNSRSEMNVSTLELGDSALYLCASSLDGTYEQYFGPGTRLTVT.